The 21 T cell receptor beta chains reported below all come from one sample, sequenced in a study of response to subunit inactivated influenza vaccine. Each CDR3 protein gets one entry after TCRdb re-called the RT-PCR reads with MiXCR. The sample contains hundreds of thousands of distinct CDR3 sequences, roughly 15% of which appear only once. This specimen was PBMCs from blood, taken 14 to 15 days before vaccination. These receptors originate from a man aged 45-60 years who received an inactivated influenza vaccine.

In this sample, this clonotype turned up a few times. V is TRBV11-3 and J is TRBJ2-1; 7 nucleotides agree with TRBD1. The trim removed 6 bases at V and 14 bases at J, leaving 13 bases unmatched. The length of the CDR3 is 13 residues. The V gene's germline CDR1 is SGHNT and CDR2 YENEEA. Here the CDR3 DNA reads TGTGCCAGCAGTCGTATCACAGGGGAGATAGAGTTCTTC. This codes for CASSRITGEIEFF. Looking up the rest from reference TRBV11-3 and TRBJ2-1 gives the full variable domain: EAGVVQSPRYKIIEKKQPVAFWCNPISGHNTLYWYLQNLGQGPELLIRYENEEAVDDSQLPKDRFSAERLKGVDSTLKIQPAELGDSAVYLCASSRITGEIEFFGPGTRLTVL.

This clonotype has a handful of counts. The chain couples TRBV10-3 to TRBJ2-3; tentative D call: TRBD1 (7 bases). This CDR3 has 16 amino acids. The germline CDR1 and CDR2 sequences are ENHRY and SYGVKD. The V end lost 5 bases, the J end lost 1 base, and 16 bases lay between the germline ends. The CDR3 DNA reads as TGTGCCATCAGTACAGGGGCCGGGGGAGGCACAGATACGCAGTATTTT. Its translation: CAISTGAGGGTDTQYF.

The chain recombines TRBV20-1 with TRBJ2-3, with 7 positions matching TRBD2. V trimming: 3 bases; J trimming: 2 bases; junction bases outside the gene matches: 2. The CDR3 consists of 13 residues. Looked up from germline, CDR1 is DFQATT and CDR2 is SNEGSKA (reference sequence). CDR3 sequence (DNA): TGCAGTGCTAGGCGGGAGCCCACAGATACGCAGTATTTT. It is translated as CSARREPTDTQYF.

The chain couples TRBV27 to TRBJ2-7; the match to TRBD1 covers 9 bases. The CDR3 extends over 14 amino acids. Per the germline V gene, CDR1 is MNHEY and CDR2 is SMNVEV (reference sequence). The J segment lost 3 bases and the V segment lost 6 bases, leaving 6 bases of the junction unmatched. The CDR3 region is CASRQDRGVYEQYF. Written as DNA, the CDR3 is TGTGCCAGCAGACAGGACAGGGGCGTCTACGAGCAGTACTTC.

This clonotype was detected a few times. The DNA for the CDR3 is TGTGCCAGCAGCTACACCGGAAGCGGAGTGCAGTTCTTC. It yields the protein CASSYTGSGVQFF. The chain joins TRBV7-3 to TRBJ2-1; the D gene is possibly TRBD2 (5 bases). The CDR3 extends over 13 amino acids. V lost 4 bases and J 12 bases, leaving 16 bases between the germline ends. CDR1 SGHTA and CDR2 FQGTGA come from the germline V gene.

This clonotype was observed at least ten times. The chain recombines TRBV14 with TRBJ2-3, with D hard to call. From germline, CDR1 is SGHDN and CDR2 FVKESK. This CDR3 region has 12 residues. Trimming took 3 bases from V and 2 from J, leaving 3 bases between them. The CDR3 DNA sequence: TGTGCCAGCAGCCACCTCACAGATACGCAGTATTTT. Translation gives CASSHLTDTQYF. Drawing the rest from reference TRBV14 and TRBJ2-3, the complete variable domain is EAGVTQFPSHSVIEKGQTVTLRCDPISGHDNLYWYRRVMGKEIKFLLHFVKESKQDESGMPNNRFLAERTGGTYSTLKVQPAELEDSGVYFCASSHLTDTQYFGPGTRLTVL.

The genes are TRBV6-2 or TRBV6-3 and TRBJ2-3; 11 nucleotides agree with TRBD2. This CDR3 is built from 19 residues. Trimming at V came to 2 bases and at J to 0 bases, leaving 10 bases not matched to a gene. Germline values: CDR1 MNHEY, CDR2 SVGEGT. In DNA form, the CDR3 reads TGTGCCAGCAGTTACATGTCGCCGGGACTAGCGGCGAGCACAGATACGCAGTATTTT. Translation gives CASSYMSPGLAASTDTQYF.

This clonotype has only a few counts. This chain uses TRBV20-1 with TRBJ2-1; D call uncertain. Germline CDR1 DFQATT, CDR2 SNEGSKA (reference sequence). Deletions cut 6 bases from V and 5 bases from J, with 11 bases between. The CDR3 sequence is 12 residues long. The CDR3 DNA reads TGCAGTGCGCGTGACTTCAACAATGAGCAGTTCTTC. It translates to CSARDFNNEQFF.

The table lists this clonotype with a count of one. J is TRBJ2-1 and V is TRBV11-2; 8 nucleotides agree with TRBD1. Unmatched junction bases numbered 5, after V lost 4 bases and J lost 6 bases. Looked up from germline, CDR1 is SGHAT and CDR2 is FQNNGV. This CDR3 is 14 amino acids long. The CDR3 is CASSSPDRVNEQFF. The DNA of the CDR3 is TGTGCCAGCAGCTCTCCGGACAGGGTCAATGAGCAGTTCTTC.

This clonotype was seen a few times. CDR3 sequence reads: CSARPLRGSYNNEQFF. CDR3 nucleotide sequence: TGCAGTGCTAGGCCCCTTAGAGGGAGTTACAACAATGAGCAGTTCTTC. This chain uses TRBV20-1 with TRBJ2-1, with D possibly being TRBD2 (5 bases). Germline CDR1 is DFQATT and CDR2 is SNEGSKA (reference sequence). The V end was cut by 3 bases, the J end by 5 bases, with 20 bases between. This CDR3 contains 16 residues.

The chain recombines TRBV7-6 with TRBJ2-7; 7 nucleotides line up with TRBD1. V dropped 2 bases and J dropped 4; count of bases not matched to a gene: 8. Germline lookup yields CDR1 SGHVS and CDR2 FNYEAQ. The CDR3 totals 15 residues. CDR3 in DNA: TGTGCCAGCAGCTTAAGACAGGGAGCTGGGTACGAGCAGTACTTC. It codes for CASSLRQGAGYEQYF.

This clonotype appeared once. The chain recombines TRBV18 with TRBJ2-1; D may match TRBD1 or TRBD2 (5 bases each). This CDR3 is 14 amino acids long. Trimming removed 2 bases at V and 4 bases at J, with 9 bases between. Germline values: CDR1 KGHSH, CDR2 LQKENI. The CDR3 nucleotides are TGTGCCAGCTCACCAGGGACGTTATACAATGAGCAGTTCTTC. It encodes CASSPGTLYNEQFF.

This clonotype was observed at least ten times. The chain links TRBV5-1 to TRBJ2-2, with 9 bases that match TRBD1. V dropped 0 bases and J dropped 7; count of bases not matched to a gene: 7. Per the germline V gene, CDR1 is SGHRS and CDR2 is YFSETQ. The CDR3 totals 16 residues. CDR3: CASSLAPGQGSGELFF. In nucleotides, the CDR3 is TGCGCCAGCAGCTTGGCTCCGGGACAGGGTAGCGGGGAGCTGTTTTTT.

The gene calls are TRBV6-1 and TRBJ1-1; 7 nucleotides align to TRBD1. CDR3 length: 14 residues. Germline V gene lookup returns CDR1 MNHNS and CDR2 SASEGT. Unmatched junction bases numbered 6, after V lost 4 bases and J lost 4 bases. The CDR3 DNA sequence: TGTGCCAGCAGTGGCGGGGCAGGGGGCACTGAAGCTTTCTTT. This gives the protein CASSGGAGGTEAFF.

The table lists this clonotype with a few counts. The CDR3 sequence is CASSKGGTGELFF. The CDR3 bases are TGTGCCAGCTCGAAGGGCGGTACCGGGGAGCTGTTTTTT. The rearrangement links TRBV6-1 to TRBJ2-2; D is uncertain. The CDR3 extends over 13 amino acids. The germline CDR1 and CDR2 sequences are MNHNS and SASEGT. The V and J ends lost 8 bases and 5 bases respectively, with 12 bases between them.

This clonotype was picked up a small number of times. The chain uses TRBV20-1 and TRBJ1-1, with 8 bases lining up with TRBD1. Looked up from germline, CDR1 is DFQATT and CDR2 is SNEGSKA (reference sequence). The CDR3 has 12 amino acids. V dropped 4 bases and J dropped 4; count of bases not matched to a gene: 2. The CDR3 DNA is TGCAGTGCTAAAGGACAGGGCACTGAAGCTTTCTTT. Its protein is CSAKGQGTEAFF.

The table lists this clonotype with a few counts. This chain links TRBV6-2 or TRBV6-3 with TRBJ2-7; 9 bases map to TRBD1. The CDR3 contains 17 residues. CDR1 and CDR2 from the germline V gene are MNHEY and SVGEGT. The V and J ends lost 6 bases and 0 bases, in that order; junction bases with no gene match: 12. CDR3 in DNA: TGTGCCAGCAGCCGTCCCGGGACAGGGACCCGCTCCTACGAGCAGTACTTC. Translated: CASSRPGTGTRSYEQYF.

In nucleotides, the CDR3 is TGTGCCAGCAGCCCGCGGACATCCGTAACCGGTGAGCAGTTCTTC. Protein product: CASSPRTSVTGEQFF. This chain connects TRBV9 to TRBJ2-1; D is perhaps TRBD1 (5 bases). Germline V lookup: CDR1 SGDLS, CDR2 YYNGEE. The CDR3 runs to 15 residues. V was clipped by 4 bases and J by 9 bases, with 20 bases between them.

The chain couples TRBV29-1 to TRBJ2-1, with D possibly being TRBD1 (5 bases). Germline CDR1 SQVTM, CDR2 ANQGSEA. This CDR3 contains 14 residues. Trimming stripped 2 bases from V and 3 bases from J, with 11 bases between. CDR3 in amino acids: CSVESGRDYNEQFF. CDR3 in DNA: TGCAGCGTTGAATCAGGGCGAGACTACAATGAGCAGTTCTTC.

This rearrangement joins TRBV29-1 to TRBJ2-5; D is undetermined. There are 15 residues in the CDR3. V was trimmed by 1 base and J by 3 bases, leaving 15 bases between them. The germline V gene has CDR1 SQVTM and CDR2 ANQGSEA. The CDR3 region is CSVEGIRALKETQYF. Written as DNA, the CDR3 is TGCAGCGTTGAAGGGATAAGGGCCTTAAAAGAGACCCAGTACTTC.

This rearrangement joins TRBV7-9 to TRBJ1-2; D gene unclear. V was pared by 3 bases and J by 4 bases, with 12 bases between. Germline V gives CDR1 SEHNR, CDR2 FQNEAQ (reference sequence). CDR3 length equals 14 residues. CDR3 in DNA: TGTGCCAGCAGCTTCGGACCCGAGGGCTATGGCTACACCTTC. Translated, it gives CASSFGPEGYGYTF.